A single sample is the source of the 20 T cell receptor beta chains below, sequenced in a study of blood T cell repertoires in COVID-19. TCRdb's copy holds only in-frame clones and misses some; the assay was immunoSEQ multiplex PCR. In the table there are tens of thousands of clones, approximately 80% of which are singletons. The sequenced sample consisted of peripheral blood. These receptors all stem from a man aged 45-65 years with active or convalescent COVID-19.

This CDR3 is CASSERGTGGGQPQHF. The CDR3 DNA reads TGTGCCAGCAGTGAGCGTGGGACAGGGGGCGGACAGCCCCAGCATTTT. V and J are TRBV6-1 and TRBJ1-5, with TRBD1 identical over 12 bases. V lost 3 bases to trimming and J lost 7 bases; unmatched junction nucleotides: 7. Germline values: CDR1 MNHNS, CDR2 SASEGT. The CDR3 is made up of 16 amino acids.

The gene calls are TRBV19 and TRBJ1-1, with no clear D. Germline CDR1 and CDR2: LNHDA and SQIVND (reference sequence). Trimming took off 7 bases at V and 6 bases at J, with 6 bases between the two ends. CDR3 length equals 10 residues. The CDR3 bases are TGTGCCAGTATGGGCGCTGAAGCTTTCTTT. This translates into CASMGAEAFF.

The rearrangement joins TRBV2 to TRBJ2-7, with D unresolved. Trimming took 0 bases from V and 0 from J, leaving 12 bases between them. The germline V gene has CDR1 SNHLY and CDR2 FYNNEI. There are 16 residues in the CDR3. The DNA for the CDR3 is TGTGCCAGCAGTGAAGCAGAATGGCGGTCCTCCTACGAGCAGTACTTC. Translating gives CASSEAEWRSSYEQYF.

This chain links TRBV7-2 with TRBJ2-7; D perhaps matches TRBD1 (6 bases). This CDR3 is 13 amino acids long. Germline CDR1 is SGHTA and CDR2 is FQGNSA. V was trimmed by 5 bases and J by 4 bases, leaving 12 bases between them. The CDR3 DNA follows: TGTGCCAGCAGCCGATGGACAGCTTACGAGCAGTACTTC. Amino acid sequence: CASSRWTAYEQYF.

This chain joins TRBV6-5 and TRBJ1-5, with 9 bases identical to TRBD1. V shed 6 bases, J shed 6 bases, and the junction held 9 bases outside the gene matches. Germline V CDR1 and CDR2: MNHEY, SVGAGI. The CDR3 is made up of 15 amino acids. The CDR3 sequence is CASRDGTGLGQPQHF. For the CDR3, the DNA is TGTGCCAGCAGAGACGGGACAGGGCTGGGTCAGCCCCAGCATTTT.

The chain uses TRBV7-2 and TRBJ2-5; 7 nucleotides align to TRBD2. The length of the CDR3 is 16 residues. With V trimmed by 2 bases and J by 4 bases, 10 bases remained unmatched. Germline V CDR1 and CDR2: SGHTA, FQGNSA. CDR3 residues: CASSLSGGGDGETQYF. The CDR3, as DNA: TGTGCCAGCAGCTTATCTGGGGGAGGGGATGGAGAGACCCAGTACTTC.

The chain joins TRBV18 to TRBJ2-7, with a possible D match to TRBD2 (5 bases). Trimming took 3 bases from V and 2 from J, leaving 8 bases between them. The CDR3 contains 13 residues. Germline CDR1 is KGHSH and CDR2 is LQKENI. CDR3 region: CASSPGDAYEQYF. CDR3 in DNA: TGTGCCAGCTCACCGGGAGACGCCTACGAGCAGTACTTC.

Here the CDR3 reads CASSRTPGQGASGELFF. In nucleotides, the CDR3 is TGTGCCAGCAGCCGAACCCCCGGGCAGGGGGCCTCCGGGGAGCTGTTTTTT. The rearrangement links TRBV7-9 to TRBJ2-2; 8 nucleotides match TRBD1. Per germline, CDR1 SEHNR and CDR2 FQNEAQ (reference sequence). This CDR3 region has 17 residues. J was trimmed by 6 bases and V by 5 bases; bases with no gene match: 14.

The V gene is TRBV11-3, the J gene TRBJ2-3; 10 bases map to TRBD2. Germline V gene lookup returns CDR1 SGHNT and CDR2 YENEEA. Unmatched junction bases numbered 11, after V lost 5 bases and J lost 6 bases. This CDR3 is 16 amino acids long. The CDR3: CASSTRAGGLSDTQYF. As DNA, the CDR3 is TGTGCCAGCAGCACTCGAGCGGGGGGGCTGTCGGATACGCAGTATTTT.

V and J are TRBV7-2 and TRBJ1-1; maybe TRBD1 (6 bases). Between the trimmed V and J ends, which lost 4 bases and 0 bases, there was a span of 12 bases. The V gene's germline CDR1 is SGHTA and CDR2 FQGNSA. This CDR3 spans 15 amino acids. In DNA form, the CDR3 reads TGTGCCAGCAGCTCAAACAGGGCCTTGAACACTGAAGCTTTCTTT. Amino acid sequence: CASSSNRALNTEAFF.

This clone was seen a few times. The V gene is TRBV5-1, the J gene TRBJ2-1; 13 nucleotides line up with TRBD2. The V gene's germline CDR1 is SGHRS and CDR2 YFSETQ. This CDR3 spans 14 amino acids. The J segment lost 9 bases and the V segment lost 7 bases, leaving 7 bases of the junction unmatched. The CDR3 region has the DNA TGCGCCAGCGGGGGACTAGCGGGGACGGTTGAGCAGTTCTTC. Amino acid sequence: CASGGLAGTVEQFF.

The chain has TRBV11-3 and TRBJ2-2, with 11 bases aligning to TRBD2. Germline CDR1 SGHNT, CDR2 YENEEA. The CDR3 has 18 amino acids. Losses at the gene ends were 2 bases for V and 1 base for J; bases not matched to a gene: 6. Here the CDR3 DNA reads TGTGCCAGCAGCTTAAAGGATGGGACTAGCGGGAACACCGGGGAGCTGTTTTTT. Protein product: CASSLKDGTSGNTGELFF.

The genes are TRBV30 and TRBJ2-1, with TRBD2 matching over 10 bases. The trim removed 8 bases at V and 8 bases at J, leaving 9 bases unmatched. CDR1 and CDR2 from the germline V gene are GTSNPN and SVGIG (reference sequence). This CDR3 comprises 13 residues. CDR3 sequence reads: CARTTSGFHEQFF. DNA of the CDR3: TGTGCCCGGACGACTAGCGGGTTCCATGAGCAGTTCTTC.

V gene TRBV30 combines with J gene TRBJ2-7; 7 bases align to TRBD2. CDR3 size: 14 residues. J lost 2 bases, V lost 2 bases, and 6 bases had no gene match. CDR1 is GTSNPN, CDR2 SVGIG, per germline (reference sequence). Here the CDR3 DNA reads TGTGCCTGGAGTCTCCTTGGACTAGCCTACGAGCAGTACTTC. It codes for CAWSLLGLAYEQYF.

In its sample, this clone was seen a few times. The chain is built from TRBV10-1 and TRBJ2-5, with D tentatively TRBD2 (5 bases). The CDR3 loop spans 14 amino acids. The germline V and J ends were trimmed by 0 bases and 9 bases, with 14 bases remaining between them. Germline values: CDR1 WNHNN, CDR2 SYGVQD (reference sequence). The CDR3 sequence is CASSESLGSRAQYF. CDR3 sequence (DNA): TGCGCCAGCAGTGAGTCCTTGGGGAGCCGTGCCCAGTACTTC.

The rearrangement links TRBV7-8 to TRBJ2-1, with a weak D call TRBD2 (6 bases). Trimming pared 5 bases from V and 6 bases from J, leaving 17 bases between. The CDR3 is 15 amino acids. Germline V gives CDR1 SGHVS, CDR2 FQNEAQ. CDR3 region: CASSRDGGSTNEQFF. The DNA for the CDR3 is TGTGCCAGCAGCCGAGACGGGGGTAGCACCAATGAGCAGTTCTTC. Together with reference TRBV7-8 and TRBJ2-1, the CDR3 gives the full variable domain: GAGVSQSPRYKVAKRGQDVALRCDPISGHVSLFWYQQALGQGPEFLTYFQNEAQLDKSGLPSDRFFAERPEGSVSTLKIQRTQQEDSAVYLCASSRDGGSTNEQFFGPGTRLTVL.

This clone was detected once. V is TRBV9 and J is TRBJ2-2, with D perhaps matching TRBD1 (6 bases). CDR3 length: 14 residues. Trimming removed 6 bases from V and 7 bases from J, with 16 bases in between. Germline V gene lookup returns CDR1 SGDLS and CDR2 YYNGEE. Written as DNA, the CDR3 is TGTGCCAGCACACCAGGGGCCATTGGCGGGGAGCTGTTTTTT. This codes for CASTPGAIGGELFF.

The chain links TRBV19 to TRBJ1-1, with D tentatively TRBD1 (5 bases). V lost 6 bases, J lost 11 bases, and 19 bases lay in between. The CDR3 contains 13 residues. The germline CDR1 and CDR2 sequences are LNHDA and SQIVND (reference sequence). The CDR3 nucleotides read TGTGCCAGTAGGGAGGGGCCAATAGGTCGCGCTTTCTTT. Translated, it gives CASREGPIGRAFF.

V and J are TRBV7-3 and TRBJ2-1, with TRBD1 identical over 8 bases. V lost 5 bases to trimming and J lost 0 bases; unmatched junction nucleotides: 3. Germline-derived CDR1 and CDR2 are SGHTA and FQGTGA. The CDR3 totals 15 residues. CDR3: CASSTTGGSYNEQFF. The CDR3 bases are TGTGCCAGCAGCACAACAGGGGGCTCCTACAATGAGCAGTTCTTC.

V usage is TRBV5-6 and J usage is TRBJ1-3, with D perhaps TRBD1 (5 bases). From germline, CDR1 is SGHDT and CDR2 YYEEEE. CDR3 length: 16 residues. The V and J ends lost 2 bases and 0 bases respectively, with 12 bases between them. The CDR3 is CASSLDQGFSGNTIYF. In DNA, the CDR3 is TGTGCCAGCAGCTTAGATCAGGGATTCTCTGGAAACACCATATATTTT.